Below are 20 T cell receptor beta chains sequenced from a single sample in a study of T cells in Graves' hyperthyroidism and ophthalmopathy. Researchers amplified the TCR beta CDR3 regions from RNA transcripts. When the TCR CDR3 underwent first-round RT-PCR, the HTBI primer set was used. TCRdb processed the multiplex PCR reads anew with MiXCR; each CDR3 protein has one entry. The repertoire holds 350,000 or so distinct CDR3 sequences, with 20% to 25% as singletons. The sample comprised blood. The receptors were sampled from a woman aged 45-65 years with Graves' hyperthyroidism.

At least ten counts were recorded for this clonotype. This chain joins TRBV20-1 and TRBJ2-2; tentatively, D is TRBD1 (6 bases). V gave up 4 bases and J gave up 1 base, with 16 bases separating them. The CDR3 runs 16 residues. Looked up from germline, CDR1 is DFQATT and CDR2 is SNEGSKA (reference sequence). The CDR3: CSAIPSRGRNTGELFF. For the CDR3, the DNA is TGCAGTGCTATTCCAAGCAGGGGAAGGAACACCGGGGAGCTGTTTTTT.

This chain joins TRBV20-1 and TRBJ2-3, with a possible D match to TRBD1 (6 bases). V was cut by 2 bases and J by 2 bases, with 11 bases left in between. Germline V CDR1 and CDR2: DFQATT, SNEGSKA (reference sequence). This CDR3 is built from 14 residues. CDR3 nucleotides: TGCAGTGCTAGAACTGACAGGTCCACAGATACGCAGTATTTT. It is translated as CSARTDRSTDTQYF.

This clonotype occurred many times. The rearrangement links TRBV5-6 to TRBJ2-3; possibly TRBD2 for D (6 bases). V was pared by 2 bases and J by 3 bases, with 10 bases between. CDR1 and CDR2 (germline): SGHDT, YYEEEE. The CDR3 is 14 residues long. CDR3 bases: TGTGCCAGCAGCTTCGGGACTTCGACAGATACGCAGTATTTT. Translation: CASSFGTSTDTQYF.

There are many counts of this clonotype. The CDR3, as DNA: TGTGCCAGCAGCCAAGGACAGGGAACGATCCACGAGCAGTACTTC. It codes for CASSQGQGTIHEQYF. The chain employs TRBV7-6 and TRBJ2-7; 8 bases agree with TRBD1. The CDR3 is 15 residues long. V was clipped by 5 bases and J by 5 bases; unmatched bases: 11. Germline CDR1 is SGHVS and CDR2 is FNYEAQ. Supplemented by reference TRBV7-6 and TRBJ2-7, the full variable domain reads GAGVSQSPRYKVTKRGQDVALRCDPISGHVSLYWYRQALGQGPEFLTYFNYEAQQDKSGLPNDRFSAERPEGSISTLTIQRTEQRDSAMYRCASSQGQGTIHEQYFGPGTRLTVT.

This clonotype came up a few times. The chain recombines TRBV25-1 with TRBJ2-7; tentatively, D is TRBD1 (5 bases). Germline V gives CDR1 MGHDK, CDR2 SYGVNS. Trimming took 6 bases from V and 0 from J, leaving 9 bases between them. The CDR3 totals 13 residues. The CDR3 DNA follows: TGTGCCAGCAGATCGGACACCTCCTACGAGCAGTACTTC. Translating gives CASRSDTSYEQYF.

This clonotype was seen many times. V gene TRBV24-1 combines with J gene TRBJ2-1, with TRBD1 matching over 9 bases. Trimming cost V 8 bases and J 8 bases; bases outside gene matches: 12. Germline V lookup: CDR1 KGHDR, CDR2 SFDVKD. The length of the CDR3 is 15 residues. CDR3 DNA: TGTGCCACCACCATGGGACAGGGAAATTCCGATGAGCAGTTCTTC. As protein: CATTMGQGNSDEQFF.

This clonotype was observed many times. The chain employs TRBV20-1 and TRBJ1-1; D gene uncertain. Germline V gene lookup returns CDR1 DFQATT and CDR2 SNEGSKA (reference sequence). V lost 1 base and J lost 1, with 13 bases in between. CDR3 length equals 15 residues. Written as DNA, the CDR3 is TGCAGTGCTAGAGGGATGCAGGACCCGAACACTGAAGCTTTCTTT. Translating gives CSARGMQDPNTEAFF.

This clonotype was observed many times. V gene TRBV24-1 combines with J gene TRBJ2-3, with 9 bases that match TRBD2. With V trimmed by 9 bases and J by 4 bases, 7 bases remained unmatched. CDR1 and CDR2 from the germline V gene are KGHDR and SFDVKD. This CDR3 region has 14 residues. The DNA for the CDR3 is TGTGCCACCGGAGCGGGGGGAGCCGCAGATACGCAGTATTTT. Its translation is CATGAGGAADTQYF.

The chain employs TRBV2 and TRBJ2-7; D is ambiguous. Trimming left V 6 bases short and J 3 bases short, with 15 bases between. CDR3 length: 14 amino acids. Germline assignment: CDR1 SNHLY and CDR2 FYNNEI. This CDR3 reads CASRGMGKDYEQYF. The DNA for the CDR3 is TGTGCCAGCAGAGGGATGGGGAAGGACTACGAGCAGTACTTC. The full variable domain, rest sourced from reference TRBV2 and TRBJ2-7, is EPEVTQTPSHQVTQMGQEVILRCVPISNHLYFYWYRQILGQKVEFLVSFYNNEISEKSEIFDDQFSVERPDGSNFTLKIRSTKLEDSAMYFCASRGMGKDYEQYFGPGTRLTVT.

Of note for this clonotype: This clone may be a read error of a much larger clone one base away. CDR3 region: CATSAPLAGGNNEQYF. For the CDR3, the DNA is TGTGCCACCAGTGCCCCACTAGCGGGAGGTAACAATGAGCAGTACTTC. The chain has TRBV24-1 and TRBJ2-1, with 12 bases lining up with TRBD2. The better agreement between TRBJ2-7 and the DNA end casts doubt on the J call. The CDR3 spans 16 residues. CDR1 and CDR2 (germline): KGHDR, SFDVKD.

This clonotype was detected a few times. This chain links TRBV4-2 with TRBJ2-2; 8 nucleotides match TRBD2. The CDR3 runs 17 residues. Germline trimming cut 4 bases from V and 8 bases from J; bases unmatched to any gene: 15. Germline V gives CDR1 LGHNA, CDR2 YNFKEQ. CDR3: CASSRLVAGSLMGELFF. CDR3 DNA sequence: TGTGCCAGCAGCCGTCTGGTAGCGGGATCCCTGATGGGGGAGCTGTTTTTT.

In this sample, this clonotype turned up many times. The rearrangement uses TRBV11-3 and TRBJ2-1; tentative D call: TRBD2 (5 bases). CDR3 size: 12 residues. Trimming removed 5 bases from V and 8 bases from J, with 10 bases in between. Germline CDR1 SGHNT, CDR2 YENEEA. CDR3 region: CASSLLSDEQFF. The CDR3 DNA follows: TGTGCCAGCAGCCTACTTAGCGATGAGCAGTTCTTC.

The V gene is TRBV10-2, the J gene TRBJ2-3; 9 positions match TRBD2. This CDR3 is built from 18 residues. Germline lookup yields CDR1 WSHSY and CDR2 SAAADI. The J segment lost 0 bases and the V segment lost 3 bases, leaving 10 bases of the junction unmatched. The DNA for the CDR3 is TGCGCCAGCAGTGAAGGCGGGAGACTAGCGGCTAGCACAGATACGCAGTATTTT. Its translation: CASSEGGRLAASTDTQYF.

In this sample, this clonotype turned up many times. The CDR3 bases are TGCAGTGCTAGGTGGGGATATGGCTACACCTTC. It encodes CSARWGYGYTF. The chain recombines TRBV20-1 with TRBJ1-2; D is ambiguous. Trimming pared 3 bases from V and 5 bases from J, leaving 7 bases between. The germline CDR1 and CDR2 sequences are DFQATT and SNEGSKA (reference sequence). This CDR3 region has 11 residues.

This clonotype was detected many times. CDR3 sequence: CASSEKRTSGNTGELFF. Here the CDR3 DNA reads TGTGCCAGCAGTGAAAAAAGGACTAGCGGGAACACCGGGGAGCTGTTTTTT. The chain links TRBV2 to TRBJ2-2; 10 bases fit TRBD2. Per the germline V gene, CDR1 is SNHLY and CDR2 is FYNNEI. After removal of 2 bases from V and 1 base from J, the junction contained 4 bases not matched to a gene. CDR3 size: 17 residues.

This clonotype has ten or more counts. The chain carries TRBV2 and TRBJ2-7; D perhaps matches TRBD1 (5 bases). Germline lookup yields CDR1 SNHLY and CDR2 FYNNEI. V lost 6 bases, J lost 1 base, and 13 bases lay in between. CDR3 length equals 14 residues. The CDR3 is CASSGQAGSYEQYF. Written as DNA, the CDR3 is TGTGCCAGCAGCGGGCAGGCAGGGTCCTACGAGCAGTACTTC.

This clonotype was recorded at least ten times. The rearrangement joins TRBV12-3 or TRBV12-4 to TRBJ2-7, with D perhaps being TRBD1 or TRBD2 (5 bases each). This CDR3 comprises 17 residues. V was pared by 5 bases and J by 6 bases, with 26 bases between. CDR3 sequence (DNA): TGTGCCAGCAGTCCCCGTTTTCGGGGACGGGACCTCGGCGAGCAGTACTTC. This encodes CASSPRFRGRDLGEQYF.

This clonotype occurred many times. This chain links TRBV28 with TRBJ1-4; D possibly corresponds to TRBD1 (6 bases). The CDR3 sequence is 16 residues long. The V gene lost 3 bases and the J gene lost 7 bases, with 18 bases spanning the gap. Germline CDR1 and CDR2: MDHEN and SYDVKM. In DNA, the CDR3 is TGTGCCAGCAGTTTGGGTCTACGGGGGCGCCCTGAAAAACTGTTTTTT. Its protein product is CASSLGLRGRPEKLFF.

The chain uses TRBV7-9 and TRBJ2-7, with D perhaps TRBD1 (6 bases). Germline V gene sequence: CDR1 SEHNR, CDR2 FQNEAQ (reference sequence). The length of the CDR3 is 15 residues. Trimming took off 3 bases at V and 0 bases at J, with 12 bases between the two ends. The CDR3 DNA sequence: TGTGCCAGCAGCTTGGGCAGGGGTGGCTCCTACGAGCAGTACTTC. This encodes CASSLGRGGSYEQYF.

This clonotype was found many times. The chain couples TRBV9 to TRBJ2-5, with 8 positions matching TRBD1. The CDR3 loop spans 16 amino acids. With V trimmed by 0 bases and J by 2 bases, 6 bases remained unmatched. The germline CDR1 and CDR2 sequences are SGDLS and YYNGEE. This CDR3 is CASSVAGGAGQETQYF. The CDR3 nucleotides read TGTGCCAGCAGCGTAGCAGGGGGCGCCGGGCAAGAGACCCAGTACTTC.